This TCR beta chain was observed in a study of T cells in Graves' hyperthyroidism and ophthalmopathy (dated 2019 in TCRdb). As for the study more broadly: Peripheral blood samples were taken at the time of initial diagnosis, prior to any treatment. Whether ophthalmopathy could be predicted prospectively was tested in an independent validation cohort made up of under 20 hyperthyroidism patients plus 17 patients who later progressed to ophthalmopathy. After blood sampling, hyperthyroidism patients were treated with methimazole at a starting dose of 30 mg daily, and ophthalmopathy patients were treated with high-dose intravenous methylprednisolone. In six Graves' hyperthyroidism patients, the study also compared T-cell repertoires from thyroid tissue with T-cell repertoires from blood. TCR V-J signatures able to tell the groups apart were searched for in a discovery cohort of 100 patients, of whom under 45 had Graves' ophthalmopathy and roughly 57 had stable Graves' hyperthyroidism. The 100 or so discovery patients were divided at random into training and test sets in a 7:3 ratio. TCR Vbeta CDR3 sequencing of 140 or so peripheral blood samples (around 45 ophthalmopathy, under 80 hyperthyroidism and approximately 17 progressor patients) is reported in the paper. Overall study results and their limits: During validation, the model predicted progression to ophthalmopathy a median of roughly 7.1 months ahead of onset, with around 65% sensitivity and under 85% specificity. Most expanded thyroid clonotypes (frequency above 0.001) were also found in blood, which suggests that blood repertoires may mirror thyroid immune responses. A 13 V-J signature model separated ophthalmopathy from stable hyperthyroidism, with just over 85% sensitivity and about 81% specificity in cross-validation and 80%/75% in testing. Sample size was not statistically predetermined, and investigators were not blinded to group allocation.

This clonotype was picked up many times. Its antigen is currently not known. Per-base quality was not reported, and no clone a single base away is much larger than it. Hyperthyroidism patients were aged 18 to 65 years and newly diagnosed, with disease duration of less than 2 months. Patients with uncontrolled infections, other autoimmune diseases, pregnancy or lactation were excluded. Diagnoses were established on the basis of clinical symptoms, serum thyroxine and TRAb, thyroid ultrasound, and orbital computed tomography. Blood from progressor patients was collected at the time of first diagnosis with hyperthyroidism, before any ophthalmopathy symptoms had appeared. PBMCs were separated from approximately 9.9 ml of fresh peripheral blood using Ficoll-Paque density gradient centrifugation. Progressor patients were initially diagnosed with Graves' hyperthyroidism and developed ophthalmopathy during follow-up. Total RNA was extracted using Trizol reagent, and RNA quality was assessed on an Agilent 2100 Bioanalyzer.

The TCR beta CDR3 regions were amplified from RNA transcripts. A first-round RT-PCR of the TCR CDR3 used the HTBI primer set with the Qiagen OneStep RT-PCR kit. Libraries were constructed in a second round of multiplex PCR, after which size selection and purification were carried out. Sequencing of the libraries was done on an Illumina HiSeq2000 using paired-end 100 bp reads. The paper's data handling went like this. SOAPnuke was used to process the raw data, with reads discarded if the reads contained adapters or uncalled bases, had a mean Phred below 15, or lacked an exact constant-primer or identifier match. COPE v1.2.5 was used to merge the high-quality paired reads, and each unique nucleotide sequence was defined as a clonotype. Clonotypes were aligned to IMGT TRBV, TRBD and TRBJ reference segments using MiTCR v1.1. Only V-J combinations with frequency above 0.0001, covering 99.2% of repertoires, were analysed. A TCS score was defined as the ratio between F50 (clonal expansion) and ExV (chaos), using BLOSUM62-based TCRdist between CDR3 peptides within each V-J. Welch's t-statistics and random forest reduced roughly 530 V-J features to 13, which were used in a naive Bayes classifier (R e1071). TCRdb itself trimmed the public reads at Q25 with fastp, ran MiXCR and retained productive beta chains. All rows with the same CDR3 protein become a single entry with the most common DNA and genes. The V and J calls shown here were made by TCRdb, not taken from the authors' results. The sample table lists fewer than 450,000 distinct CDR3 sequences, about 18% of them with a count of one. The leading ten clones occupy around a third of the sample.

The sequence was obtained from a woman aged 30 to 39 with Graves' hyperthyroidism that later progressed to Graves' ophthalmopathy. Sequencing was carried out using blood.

Read as DNA, the sequence is TGTGCCAGCAGCACGCTGGCGGACACCCCAAACTACAATGAGCAGTTCTTC. This yields the protein CASSTLADTPNYNEQFF. This chain is built from TRBV14 and TRBJ2-1; TRBD1 might be the D gene, on 5 matching bases. The germline V gene provides CDR1 SGHDN and CDR2 FVKESK. Trimming takes 5 bases from V and 3 bases from J, and the germline ends sit 20 bases apart. The CDR3 holds 17 amino acids from the cysteine to the phenylalanine. Kept here is only the CDR3 DNA, which spans 51 bases and is read in frame from base 1.